The T cell receptor (beta chain) described here comes from a study of control samples from healthy donors and cancer patients. Only in-frame clones appear in the TCRdb table, and some are missing; sequencing was by immunoSEQ multiplex PCR. The table has 130,000 or so clones, over 90% seen once. Sequencing was done on a sample of PBMCs. This TCR was sampled from a man aged 55 to 70 with colorectal cancer.

CDR3 sequence reads: CASTVGPVYGYTF. CDR3 DNA sequence: TGTGCCAGCACCGTGGGGCCCGTCTATGGCTACACCTTC. The rearrangement links TRBV2 to TRBJ1-2, with TRBD1 as a possible D gene (5 bases). The V gene lost 7 bases and the J gene lost 4 bases, with 13 bases spanning the gap. The CDR3 length is 13 residues. Germline V gene lookup returns CDR1 SNHLY and CDR2 FYNNEI.